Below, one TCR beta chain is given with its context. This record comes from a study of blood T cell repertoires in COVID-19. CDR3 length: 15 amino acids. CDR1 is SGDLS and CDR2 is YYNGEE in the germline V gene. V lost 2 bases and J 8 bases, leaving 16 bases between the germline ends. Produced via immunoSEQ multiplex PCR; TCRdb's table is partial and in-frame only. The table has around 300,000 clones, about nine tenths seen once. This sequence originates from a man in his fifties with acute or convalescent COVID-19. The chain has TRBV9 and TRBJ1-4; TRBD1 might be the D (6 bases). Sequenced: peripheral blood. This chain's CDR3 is CASSVTPDRGEKLFF. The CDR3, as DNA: TGTGCCAGCAGCGTGACGCCGGACAGAGGCGAAAAACTGTTTTTT.